The 14 T cell receptor beta chains below all came from one sample that was sequenced in a study of T cell repertoires in cytomegalovirus infection. Their specific antigens are unknown. TCRdb fed the reads into MiXCR, producing one record per CDR3 protein. The repertoire includes about 920,000 distinct CDR3 sequences, roughly 30% of them detected once, and 11% to 15% sits in the top ten. Sequences were derived from cultured CD8+ T cells from PBMCs, sampled from culture after CMV antigen stimulation. All receptors derive from a human donor in good health (CMV status not recorded). Some clones in this sample may be carry-over from other donors' samples.

This clonotype has more than one count but fewer than ten. CDR3 residues: CASSSALGDRPASGANVLTF. The CDR3 DNA sequence: TGTGCCAGCAGCTCCGCCTTAGGGGACAGACCCGCCTCTGGGGCCAACGTCCTGACTTTC. This rearrangement joins TRBV7-9 to TRBJ2-6; 7 bases match TRBD1. V shed 4 bases, J shed 0 bases, and the junction held 15 bases outside the gene matches. The CDR3 is 20 residues long. Germline V lookup: CDR1 SEHNR, CDR2 FQNEAQ (reference sequence).

The V and J genes are TRBV12-3 or TRBV12-4 and TRBJ2-7; TRBD2 matches 7 bases. The CDR3 contains 16 residues. Unmatched junction bases numbered 15, after V lost 7 bases and J lost 3 bases. In DNA form, the CDR3 reads TGTGCCAGCACCTTTTACCCGCAGGGCGGGGGCTACGAGCAGTACGTC. It translates to CASTFYPQGGGYEQYV.

This chain connects TRBV9 to TRBJ2-4; a possible D gene is TRBD2 (6 bases). The CDR3 loop spans 14 amino acids. The germline V gene has CDR1 SGDLS and CDR2 YYNGEE. The V and J ends lost 4 bases and 4 bases respectively, with 12 bases between them. The CDR3 DNA is TGTGCCAGCAGCCCGGGCGGGATAAAAAACATTCAGTACTTC. Protein product: CASSPGGIKNIQYF.

This clonotype was seen ten or more times. The V and J genes are TRBV7-2 and TRBJ2-5; D may be TRBD2 (6 bases). Germline lookup yields CDR1 SGHTA and CDR2 FQGNSA. Between the trimmed V and J ends, which lost 4 bases and 5 bases, there was a span of 14 bases. The CDR3 spans 14 residues. In nucleotides, the CDR3 is TGTGCCAGCAGCTCGGAGGGGATGGGGGAGACCCAGTACTTC. It specifies CASSSEGMGETQYF.

This clonotype has a single count. The chain links TRBV24-1 to TRBJ1-2; D is undetermined. The V end lost 2 bases, the J end lost 8 bases, and 5 bases lay between the germline ends. The germline V gene encodes CDR1 KGHDR and CDR2 SFDVKD. This CDR3 contains 11 residues. The CDR3 protein is CATSDSRGYTF. The CDR3 nucleotides are TGTGCCACCAGTGATTCCCGAGGCTACACCTTC.

This clonotype was observed a few times. V gene TRBV11-3 combines with J gene TRBJ2-5; the D gene is possibly TRBD1 (5 bases). Trimming removed 7 bases at V and 4 bases at J, with 13 bases between. Germline values: CDR1 SGHNT, CDR2 YENEEA. This CDR3 is 13 amino acids long. The CDR3 loop is CASKGRGAETQYF. The CDR3 nucleotides are TGTGCCAGCAAGGGAAGGGGCGCAGAGACCCAGTACTTC.

This clonotype was seen many times. The J gene is TRBJ2-1, the V gene TRBV4-2, with TRBD2 matching over 9 bases. The CDR3 runs 15 residues. Germline CDR1 LGHNA, CDR2 YNFKEQ. Trimming took 1 base from V and 5 from J; bases not matched to a gene: 3. The CDR3, as DNA: TGTGCCAGCAGCCAAGGGCTAGCGGGAAACAATGAGCAGTTCTTC. Amino acids: CASSQGLAGNNEQFF.

This clonotype was seen a few times. The chain combines TRBV15 with TRBJ1-5, with D uncertain. The germline V and J ends were trimmed by 3 bases and 0 bases, with 21 bases remaining between them. The CDR3 contains 19 residues. Per the germline V gene, CDR1 is LNHNV and CDR2 is YYDKDF (reference sequence). The CDR3 coding sequence is TGTGCCACCAGCAGGAGTAACGCCGGGAGAGGCCTTAGCAATCAGCCCCAGCATTTT. Translated, it gives CATSRSNAGRGLSNQPQHF.

The sample holds many counts of this clonotype. The chain carries TRBV7-2 and TRBJ2-7, with TRBD1 matching 8 bases. Per germline, CDR1 SGHTA and CDR2 FQGNSA. The CDR3 totals 14 residues. J was trimmed by 5 bases and V by 4 bases; bases with no gene match: 7. The CDR3 spells CASSWDRYADEQYF. The DNA for the CDR3 is TGTGCCAGCAGCTGGGACAGGTATGCGGACGAGCAGTACTTC.

This clonotype was counted many times. This chain links TRBV29-1 with TRBJ1-3; D is unresolved. Trimming removed 0 bases from V and 0 bases from J, with 6 bases in between. CDR3 size: 14 residues. Germline V gene sequence: CDR1 SQVTM, CDR2 ANQGSEA. As DNA, the CDR3 is TGCAGCGTTGAAGATGGGTCCTCTGGAAACACCATATATTTT. Amino acid sequence: CSVEDGSSGNTIYF.

This chain connects TRBV6-6 to TRBJ2-1; 10 bases are shared with TRBD1. CDR3 length: 16 amino acids. The trim removed 3 bases at V and 3 bases at J, leaving 5 bases unmatched. Germline V gene data show CDR1 as MNHNY and CDR2 as SVGAGI (reference sequence). The chain's CDR3 is CASSYRDRGLYNEQFF. CDR3 bases: TGTGCCAGCAGTTATCGGGACAGGGGTCTCTACAATGAGCAGTTCTTC.

This clonotype has more than one count but fewer than ten. The chain employs TRBV19 and TRBJ2-5; possible D gene TRBD2, 7 bases. V was clipped by 1 base and J by 5 bases, with 20 bases between them. This CDR3 region has 17 residues. From germline, CDR1 is LNHDA and CDR2 SQIVND (reference sequence). CDR3 residues: CASSIVHPLRGGETQYF. The CDR3 DNA is TGTGCCAGTAGTATAGTGCACCCCCTTAGGGGGGGGGAGACCCAGTACTTC. Full variable domain (missing parts from reference TRBV19 and TRBJ2-5): DGGITQSPKYLFRKEGQNVTLSCEQNLNHDAMYWYRQDPGQGLRLIYYSQIVNDFQKGDIAEGYSVSREKKESFPLTVTSAQKNPTAFYLCASSIVHPLRGGETQYFGPGTRLLVL.

The table lists this clonotype with a few counts. The rearrangement joins TRBV5-6 to TRBJ1-1; no reliable D call. Germline CDR1 SGHDT, CDR2 YYEEEE. V gave up 1 base and J gave up 1 base, with 5 bases separating them. CDR3 length: 13 residues. CDR3 DNA sequence: TGTGCCAGCAGCTTGAATGCGAACACTGAAGCTTTCTTT. Protein sequence: CASSLNANTEAFF.

Only one count was recorded for this clonotype. The CDR3 region is CASGGLWTGNEQFF. CDR3 DNA: TGTGCCAGTGGGGGCTTATGGACCGGGAATGAGCAGTTCTTC. The chain employs TRBV19 and TRBJ2-1, with TRBD1 as a possible D gene (6 bases). The CDR3 is 14 amino acids. Germline V CDR1 and CDR2: LNHDA, SQIVND (reference sequence). V was shortened by 8 bases and J by 7 bases, with 18 bases between the two germline ends.